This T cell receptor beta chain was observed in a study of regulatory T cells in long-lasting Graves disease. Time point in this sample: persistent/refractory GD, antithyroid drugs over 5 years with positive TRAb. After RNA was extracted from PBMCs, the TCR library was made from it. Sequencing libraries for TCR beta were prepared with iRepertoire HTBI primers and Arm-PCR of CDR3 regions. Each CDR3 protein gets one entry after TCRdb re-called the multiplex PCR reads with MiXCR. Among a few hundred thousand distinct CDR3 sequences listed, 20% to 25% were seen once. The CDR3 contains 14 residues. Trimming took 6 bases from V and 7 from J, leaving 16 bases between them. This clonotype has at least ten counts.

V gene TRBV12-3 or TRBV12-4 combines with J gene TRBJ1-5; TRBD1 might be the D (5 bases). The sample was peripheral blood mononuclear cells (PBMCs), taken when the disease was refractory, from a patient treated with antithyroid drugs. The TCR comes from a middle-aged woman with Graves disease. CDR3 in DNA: TGTGCCAGCAGCGCCTGGGGGGTGAAACAGCCCCAGCATTTT. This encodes CASSAWGVKQPQHF.